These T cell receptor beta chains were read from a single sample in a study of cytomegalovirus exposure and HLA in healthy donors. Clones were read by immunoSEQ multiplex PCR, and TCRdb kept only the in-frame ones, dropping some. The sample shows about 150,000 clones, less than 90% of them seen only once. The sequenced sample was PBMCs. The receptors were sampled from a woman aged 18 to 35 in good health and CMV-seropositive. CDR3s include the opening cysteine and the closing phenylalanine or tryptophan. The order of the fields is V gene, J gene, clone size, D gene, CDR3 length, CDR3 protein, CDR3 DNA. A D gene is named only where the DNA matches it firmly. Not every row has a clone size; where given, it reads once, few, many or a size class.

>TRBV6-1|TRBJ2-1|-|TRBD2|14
CASNRGSPYNEQFF
TGTGCCAGTAACCGCGGGAGTCCGTACAATGAGCAGTTCTTC
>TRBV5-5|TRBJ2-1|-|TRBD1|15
CASSFGTGSYNEQFF
TGTGCCAGCAGCTTTGGGACAGGGTCATACAATGAGCAGTTCTTC
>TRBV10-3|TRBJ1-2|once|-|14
CAISEAGRSEGYTF
TGTGCCATCAGTGAGGCAGGGAGGTCGGAGGGCTACACCTTC
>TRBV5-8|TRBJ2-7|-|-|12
CASSVSSYEQYF
TGTGCCAGCAGCGTGAGCTCCTACGAGCAGTACTTC
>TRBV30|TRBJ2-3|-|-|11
CAWSVRDTQYF
TGTGCCTGGAGTGTTCGGGATACGCAGTATTTT
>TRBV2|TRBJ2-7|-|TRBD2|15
CASSPLAGGPSEQYF
TGTGCCAGCAGTCCCCTAGCGGGAGGGCCGAGCGAGCAGTACTTC
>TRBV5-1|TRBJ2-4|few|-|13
CASSPEAKNIQYF
TGCGCCAGCAGCCCAGAAGCCAAAAACATTCAGTACTTC
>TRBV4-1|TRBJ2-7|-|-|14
CASSQAASSYEQYF
TGCGCCAGCAGCCAAGCTGCGAGCTCCTACGAGCAGTACTTC
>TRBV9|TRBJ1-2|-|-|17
CASSVEGGSGHLSVYTF
TGTGCCAGCAGCGTAGAGGGGGGGTCGGGACACCTCTCTGTCTACACCTTC
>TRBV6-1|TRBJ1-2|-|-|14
CASRKGGSNYGYTF
TGTGCCAGCAGGAAGGGGGGGAGTAACTATGGCTACACCTTC
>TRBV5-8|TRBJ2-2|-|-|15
CASSSRTVNTGELFF
TGTGCCAGCAGCTCCAGGACAGTCAACACCGGGGAGCTGTTTTTT
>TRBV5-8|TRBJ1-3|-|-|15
CASSFRGLSGNTIYF
TGTGCCAGCAGCTTCAGGGGTTTGTCTGGAAACACCATATATTTT
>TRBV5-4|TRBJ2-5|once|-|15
CASSILRQVQETQYF
TGTGCCAGCAGCATCCTGAGACAGGTACAAGAGACCCAGTACTTC
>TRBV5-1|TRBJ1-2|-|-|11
CASAQGGGYTF
TGCGCCAGCGCACAGGGCGGTGGCTACACCTTC
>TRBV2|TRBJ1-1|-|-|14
CASSGITLNTEAFF
TGTGCCAGCAGTGGAATAACATTGAACACTGAAGCTTTCTTT
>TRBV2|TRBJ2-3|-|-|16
CASRGTRGRASDTQYF
TGTGCCAGCAGGGGAACCCGAGGGCGGGCCTCGGATACGCAGTATTTT
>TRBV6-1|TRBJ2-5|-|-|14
CASSDAGARETQYF
TGTGCCAGCAGTGATGCAGGGGCAAGGGAGACCCAGTACTTC
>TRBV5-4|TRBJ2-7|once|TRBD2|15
CASSPGLAGSYEQYF
TGTGCCAGCAGCCCGGGACTAGCGGGCTCCTACGAGCAGTACTTC
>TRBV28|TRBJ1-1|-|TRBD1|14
CASSSGQVATEAFF
TGTGCCAGCAGTTCCGGACAGGTGGCCACTGAAGCTTTCTTT
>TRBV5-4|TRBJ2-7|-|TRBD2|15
CASSLAGGLSYEQYF
TGTGCCAGCAGTTTAGCGGGAGGCCTATCCTACGAGCAGTACTTC
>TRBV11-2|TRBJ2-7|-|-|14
CASSFARSSREQYF
TGTGCCAGCAGCTTCGCTAGAAGTTCCCGCGAGCAGTACTTC
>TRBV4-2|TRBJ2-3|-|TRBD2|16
CASSQTALAGGDTQYF
TGTGCCAGCAGCCAAACTGCTCTAGCGGGAGGGGATACGCAGTATTTT
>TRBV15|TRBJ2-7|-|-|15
CATSREGVQGLEQYF
TGTGCCACCAGCAGAGAAGGAGTACAGGGTCTCGAGCAGTACTTC
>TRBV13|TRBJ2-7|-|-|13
CASSTQGSYEQYF
TGTGCCAGCAGCACACAGGGTTCCTACGAGCAGTACTTC
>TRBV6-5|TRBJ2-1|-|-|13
CASSYGQYNEQFF
TGTGCCAGCAGTTACGGGCAATACAATGAGCAGTTCTTC
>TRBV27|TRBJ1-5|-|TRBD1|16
CASSSPGQGRGQPQHF
TGTGCCAGCAGTTCCCCGGGACAGGGGAGGGGGCAGCCCCAGCATTTT
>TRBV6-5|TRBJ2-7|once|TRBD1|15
CASSYSWTGGGEQYF
TGTGCCAGCAGTTATTCCTGGACAGGGGGCGGCGAGCAGTACTTC
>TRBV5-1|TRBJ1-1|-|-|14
CASSLGHLNTEAFF
TGCGCCAGCAGCTTGGGACATTTGAACACTGAAGCTTTCTTT
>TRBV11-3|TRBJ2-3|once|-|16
CASSLKLATSTDTQYF
TGTGCCAGCAGCTTAAAGCTAGCGACAAGCACAGATACGCAGTATTTT